This TCR beta chain was recovered during a study of blood T cell repertoires in COVID-19. The overall study: Italy, Spain and the United States were the sources of the convalescent and acute COVID-19 samples. T cells, B-cell-depleted T cells, or PBMCs supplied cDNA or gDNA.

In the source study's methods: By means of reference gene primer amplification, nucleated cell counts were estimated. This table comes from immunoSEQ multiplex PCR, and its TCRdb copy is limited to in-frame clones, with some not included. V and J calls and clone size come straight from that table; D and trimming were deduced from the DNA. This sample has under 45,000 clones, with over 70% found just once. CDR1 and CDR2 from the germline V gene are SGHTA and FQGNSA. V was pared by 3 bases and J by 1 base, with 5 bases of the junction left unmatched. The CDR3 consists of 16 residues. This clonotype was obtained from a woman aged 35 to 49 with acute or convalescent COVID-19. The material sequenced was peripheral blood. The chain combines TRBV7-2 with TRBJ2-3; the match to TRBD2 covers 9 bases. CDR3 DNA: TGTGCCAGCAGCTTCCTCAGCGGGGGGCGCACAGATACGCAGTATTTT. Encoded protein: CASSFLSGGRTDTQYF.